The clone carrying this TCR beta chain was seen once. Antigen specificity is unknown. Both 60 Vbeta primers and 13 Jbeta primers went into the PCR. This table comes from immunoSEQ multiplex PCR, and its TCRdb copy is limited to in-frame clones, with some not included. The profile covers approximately 170,000 clones, with more than 65% appearing a single time and 1% to 1.5% taken by the ten largest. These data belong to a study of cytomegalovirus exposure and HLA in healthy donors. Study-wide findings and caveats: In a later analysis, TCR beta V- and J-gene trimming was associated with a missense DCLRE1C variant. It has been reported that TCR beta sequences accurately predicted the HLA-A and HLA-B alleles of most subjects. Most of the TCR beta V segments (in an earlier analysis) were productive either about 87% or about 30% of the time.

The ends lost 6 bases at V and 8 bases at J; junction bases unmatched: 14. Germline CDR1 SNHLY, CDR2 FYNNEI. The CDR3 covers 16 residues. The gene calls are TRBV2 and TRBJ1-3; TRBD1 agrees at 9 bases. The sequenced sample consisted of PBMCs. This TCR was recovered from a man in his fifties in good health and CMV-seropositive. CDR3 DNA sequence: TGTGCCAGCAGCGAGGGCCTGACAGGGGGAGGTTACACCATATATTTT. It translates to CASSEGLTGGGYTIYF.